Presented here are 20 T cell receptor beta chains from one specimen sequenced in a study of CD8+CD57+ T cells in acquired aplastic anemia. Genomic DNA, serving as template, underwent TCR beta VDJ and CDR3 profiling. TCRdb reanalysed the reads using MiXCR and keeps one entry per CDR3 protein. The sample has around 200,000 distinct CDR3 sequences; around 63% are singletons. The sample comprised sorted CD4+, CD8+, or CD8+CD57+ T cells (not recorded which) from PBMCs. These receptors were taken from a human donor in good health.

In its sample, this clonotype was seen a few times. The CDR3, as DNA: TGTGCCATCAGTGAACTAGCGGGGAACTCCTACGAGCAGTACTTC. This codes for CAISELAGNSYEQYF. V and J are TRBV10-3 and TRBJ2-7; 10 bases map to TRBD2. V gave up 3 bases and J gave up 0 bases; unmatched junction bases: 2. This CDR3 spans 15 amino acids. Germline CDR1 reads ENHRY; CDR2 reads SYGVKD.

V is TRBV19 and J is TRBJ2-7; D may be TRBD2 (7 bases). Per the germline V gene, CDR1 is LNHDA and CDR2 is SQIVND (reference sequence). Trimming stripped 3 bases from V and 5 bases from J, with 14 bases between. This CDR3 spans 14 amino acids. The CDR3 loop reads CASSMAGAVDEQYF. CDR3 bases: TGTGCCAGTAGTATGGCGGGGGCTGTCGACGAGCAGTACTTC.

This chain links TRBV10-3 with TRBJ1-6; a weak D match, TRBD1 (5 bases). Germline V CDR1 and CDR2: ENHRY, SYGVKD. The CDR3 has 12 residues. Trimming removed 10 bases from V and 7 bases from J, with 11 bases in between. The CDR3 sequence is CATGTDNSPLHF. CDR3 sequence (DNA): TGTGCCACCGGGACGGACAATTCACCCCTCCACTTT.

About this clonotype itself: The germline gene is not matched at one end of the junction; a read error may be the cause. The gene calls are TRBV7-7 and TRBJ2-7, with 12 positions matching TRBD2. In germline, CDR1 is SSHAT, CDR2 FNYEAQ (reference sequence). CDR3 length equals 15 residues. DNA of the CDR3: TGTGCTAGCAGCCCAACGACTAGCGGGAGTGGCGAGCAGTACTTC. Its translation is CASSPTTSGSGEQYF.

This chain connects TRBV7-2 to TRBJ1-6; tentatively, D is TRBD1 (6 bases). Germline-derived CDR1 and CDR2 are SGHTA and FQGNSA. The CDR3 extends over 16 amino acids. V was trimmed by 5 bases and J by 9 bases, leaving 20 bases between them. DNA of the CDR3: TGTGCCAGCAGCGGACAGACAGGTCCTGGTGGTTCACCCCTCCACTTT. Encoded protein: CASSGQTGPGGSPLHF.

V usage is TRBV20-1 and J usage is TRBJ1-1; tentatively, D is TRBD1 (5 bases). Germline loops: CDR1 DFQATT, CDR2 SNEGSKA (reference sequence). V was pared by 3 bases and J by 8 bases, with 19 bases between. The CDR3 sequence is 14 residues long. The DNA of the CDR3 is TGCAGTGCTAGTCTCGACAGTGTATCAAAAGAAGCTTTCTTT. Its protein is CSASLDSVSKEAFF.

This clonotype was recorded a few times. The rearrangement joins TRBV12-3 or TRBV12-4 to TRBJ2-3; D is uncertain. Deletions cut 4 bases from V and 0 bases from J, with 17 bases between. CDR3 size: 17 residues. DNA for the CDR3: TGTGCCAGCAGTTCTCATTTTCCAGCTACTAGCACAGATACGCAGTATTTT. Protein product: CASSSHFPATSTDTQYF.

This chain joins TRBV5-1 and TRBJ1-2, with 7 bases matching TRBD1. V dropped 3 bases and J dropped 5; count of bases not matched to a gene: 7. Germline CDR1 reads SGHRS; CDR2 reads YFSETQ. The CDR3 runs to 14 residues. Here the CDR3 reads CASSSDRSLYGYTF. CDR3 in DNA: TGCGCCAGCAGCTCGGACAGGAGCTTATATGGCTACACCTTC.

The chain uses TRBV7-2 and TRBJ1-2, with a weak D call TRBD1 (5 bases). The CDR3 has 16 residues. V lost 1 base, J lost 0 bases, and 12 bases lay in between. Germline V gives CDR1 SGHTA, CDR2 FQGNSA. The CDR3 sequence is CASSLDLSGANYGYTF. The CDR3, as DNA: TGTGCCAGCAGCTTAGATTTGTCGGGGGCTAACTATGGCTACACCTTC.

The table lists this clonotype with many counts. The chain employs TRBV29-1 and TRBJ1-1; D is possibly TRBD1 (5 bases). Trimming removed 4 bases from V and 1 base from J, with 10 bases in between. This CDR3 contains 13 residues. The germline V gene encodes CDR1 SQVTM and CDR2 ANQGSEA. CDR3 sequence: CSVVLTGNTEAFF. DNA for the CDR3: TGCAGCGTTGTCCTAACAGGGAACACTGAAGCTTTCTTT.

The rearrangement joins TRBV12-3 or TRBV12-4 to TRBJ2-3, with 8 positions matching TRBD2. This CDR3 contains 18 residues. V trimming: 7 bases; J trimming: 1 base; junction bases outside the gene matches: 16. The CDR3 DNA is TGTGCCAGCACCCCTCTACCCACGGGGGGGACGGGCACAGATACGCAGTATTTT. It yields the protein CASTPLPTGGTGTDTQYF.

This clonotype was seen only a few times. The chain has TRBV7-8 and TRBJ2-3; TRBD2 is a possible D gene (7 bases). The CDR3 extends over 16 amino acids. Per germline, CDR1 SGHVS and CDR2 FQNEAQ. Trimming took 5 bases from V and 2 from J, leaving 17 bases between them. The CDR3 loop reads CASSLQGGGLTDTQYF. The CDR3, as DNA: TGTGCCAGCAGCCTCCAGGGCGGGGGCCTCACAGATACGCAGTATTTT.

The chain has TRBV7-3 and TRBJ2-3, with no clear D. V was cut by 1 base and J by 6 bases, with 11 bases left in between. CDR1 and CDR2 from the germline V gene are SGHTA and FQGTGA. There are 14 residues in the CDR3. CDR3 loop: CASSLRGTDDTQYF. CDR3 coding DNA: TGTGCCAGCAGCTTAAGAGGAACGGACGATACGCAGTATTTT.

This clonotype was detected once. The CDR3 reads CASSPSASGGTDTQYF. The CDR3, as DNA: TGTGCCAGCAGCCCCTCGGCTAGCGGGGGCACAGATACGCAGTATTTT. The chain has TRBV6-6 and TRBJ2-3, with 9 bases lining up with TRBD2. The germline V gene has CDR1 MNHNY and CDR2 SVGAGI (reference sequence). V was clipped by 6 bases and J by 1 base; unmatched bases: 8. The CDR3 sequence is 16 residues long.

Only a few counts were recorded for this clonotype. The chain couples TRBV2 to TRBJ2-7; 11 nucleotides align to TRBD1. The CDR3 is 14 amino acids. J was trimmed by 6 bases and V by 6 bases; bases with no gene match: 7. CDR1 and CDR2 (germline): SNHLY, FYNNEI. CDR3 in amino acids: CASRRGQGDGEQYF. Here the CDR3 DNA reads TGTGCCAGCAGGAGGGGACAGGGGGATGGCGAGCAGTACTTC.

In this sample, this clonotype turned up a few times. This sequence may be a read error, since a much larger clone differs from it by one base. The chain is built from TRBV4-1 and TRBJ2-1; D unclear. CDR3 length: 12 amino acids. V lost 0 bases to trimming and J lost 12 bases, with 9 bases between them. Germline V gene lookup returns CDR1 MGHRA and CDR2 YSYEKL. CDR3 DNA: TGCGCCAGCAGCCAAGATTGGGATGGGCAGTTCTTC. This encodes CASSQDWDGQFF.

This chain joins TRBV24-1 and TRBJ2-5; D possibly corresponds to TRBD1 (7 bases). The CDR3 consists of 14 residues. The germline V and J ends were trimmed by 9 bases and 1 base, with 14 bases remaining between them. The germline gives CDR1 KGHDR, CDR2 SFDVKD. The CDR3 loop is CATGRQGGQETQYF. CDR3 coding DNA: TGTGCCACCGGGCGACAGGGAGGCCAAGAGACCCAGTACTTC.

As concerns this clonotype: At one end, the junction sequence differs from germline, possibly due to a read error. V usage is TRBV5-1 and J usage is TRBJ2-1; D is uncertain. Looked up from germline, CDR1 is SGHRS and CDR2 is YFSETQ. The CDR3 is 15 amino acids. This chain's CDR3 is CASSLWTGTYNEQFF. As DNA, the CDR3 is TGTGCCAGCAGCTTGTGGACGGGCACCTACAATGAGCAGTTCTTC.

This chain links TRBV7-9 with TRBJ2-7; D gene ambiguous. From germline, CDR1 is SEHNR and CDR2 FQNEAQ (reference sequence). The CDR3 has 13 amino acids. V gave up 3 bases and J gave up 3 bases, with 9 bases separating them. CDR3 amino acids: CASSLVTVYEQYF. CDR3 nucleotides: TGTGCCAGCAGCTTGGTAACAGTCTACGAGCAGTACTTC.

At least ten counts were recorded for this clonotype. Since the CDR3 does not end with the conserved phenylalanine or tryptophan, this likely comes from a read error. The chain links TRBV10-3 to TRBJ1-1, with TRBD1 as a possible D gene (5 bases). The length of the CDR3 is 14 residues. Deletions cut 7 bases from V and 1 base from J, with 13 bases between. Germline V gene data show CDR1 as ENHRY and CDR2 as SYGVKD. The CDR3 here is CAINVEGENTEAFL. As DNA, the CDR3 is TGTGCCATCAACGTGGAAGGGGAGAACACTGAAGCTTTCCTT.